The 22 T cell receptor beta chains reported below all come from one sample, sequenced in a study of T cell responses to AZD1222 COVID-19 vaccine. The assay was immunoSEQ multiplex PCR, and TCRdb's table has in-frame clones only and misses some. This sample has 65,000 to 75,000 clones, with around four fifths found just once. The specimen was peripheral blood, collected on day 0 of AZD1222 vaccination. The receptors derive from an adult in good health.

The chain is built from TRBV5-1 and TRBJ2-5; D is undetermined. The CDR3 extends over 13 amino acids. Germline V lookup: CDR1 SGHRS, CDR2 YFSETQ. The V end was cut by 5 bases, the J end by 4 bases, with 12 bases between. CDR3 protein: CASSLDISETQYF. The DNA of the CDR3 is TGCGCCAGCAGTCTCGACATCTCAGAGACCCAGTACTTC.

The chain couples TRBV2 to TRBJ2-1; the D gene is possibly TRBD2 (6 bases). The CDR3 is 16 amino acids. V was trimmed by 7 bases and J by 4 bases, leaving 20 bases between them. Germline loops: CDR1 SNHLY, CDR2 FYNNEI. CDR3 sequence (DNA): TGTGCCAGCATGCCCTTTTCTGGCGGGGCTTACAATGAGCAGTTCTTC. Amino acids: CASMPFSGGAYNEQFF.

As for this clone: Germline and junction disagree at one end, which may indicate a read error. CDR3 DNA sequence: TGTGCCAGCAGGCCGGCCCAGGGGAGAGAGATCCAGTACTTC. This translates into CASRPAQGREIQYF. The J gene is TRBJ2-5, the V gene TRBV27, with D possibly TRBD1 on 6 matching bases. The V gene's germline CDR1 is MNHEY and CDR2 SMNVEV (reference sequence). The CDR3 is 14 amino acids.

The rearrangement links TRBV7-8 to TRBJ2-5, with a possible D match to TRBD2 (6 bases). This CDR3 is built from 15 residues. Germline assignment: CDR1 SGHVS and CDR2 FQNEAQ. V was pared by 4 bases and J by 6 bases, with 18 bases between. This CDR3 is CASSSQVGTRQTQYF. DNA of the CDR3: TGTGCCAGCAGCTCCCAAGTAGGGACTCGGCAGACCCAGTACTTC.

The CDR3 region is CASSGGSSGNTIYF. DNA for the CDR3: TGCGCCAGCAGCGGCGGGAGCTCTGGAAACACCATATATTTT. This chain uses TRBV5-1 with TRBJ1-3; D call uncertain. V shed 4 bases and J shed 0 bases, with 8 bases lying between them. From germline, CDR1 is SGHRS and CDR2 YFSETQ. CDR3 length equals 14 residues. Filled out from reference TRBV5-1 and TRBJ1-3, the complete variable domain reads KAGVTQTPRYLIKTRGQQVTLSCSPISGHRSVSWYQQTPGQGLQFLFEYFSETQRNKGNFPGRFSGRQFSNSRSEMNVSTLELGDSALYLCASSGGSSGNTIYFGEGSWLTVV.

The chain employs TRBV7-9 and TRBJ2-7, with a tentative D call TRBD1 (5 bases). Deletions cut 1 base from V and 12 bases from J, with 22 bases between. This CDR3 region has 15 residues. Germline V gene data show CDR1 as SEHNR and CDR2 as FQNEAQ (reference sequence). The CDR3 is CASSLGQFSDLGLYF. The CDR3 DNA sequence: TGTGCCAGCAGCTTAGGACAGTTTAGTGATTTGGGGCTGTACTTC.

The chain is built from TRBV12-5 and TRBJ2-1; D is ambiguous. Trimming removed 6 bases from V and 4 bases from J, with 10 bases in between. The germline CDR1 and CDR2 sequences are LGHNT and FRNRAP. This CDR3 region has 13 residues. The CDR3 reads CASGTSGYNEQFF. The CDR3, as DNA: TGTGCTAGTGGGACCTCCGGGTACAATGAGCAGTTCTTC.

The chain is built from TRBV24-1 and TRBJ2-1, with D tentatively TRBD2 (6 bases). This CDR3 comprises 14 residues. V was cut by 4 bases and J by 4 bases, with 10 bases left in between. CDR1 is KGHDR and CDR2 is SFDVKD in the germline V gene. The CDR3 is CATSDQGTYNEQFF. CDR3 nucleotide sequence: TGTGCCACCAGTGACCAAGGGACTTACAATGAGCAGTTCTTC.

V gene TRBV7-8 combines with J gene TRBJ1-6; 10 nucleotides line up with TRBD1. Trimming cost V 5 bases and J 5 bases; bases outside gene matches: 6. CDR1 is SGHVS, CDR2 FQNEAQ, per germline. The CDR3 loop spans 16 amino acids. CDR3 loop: CASSPRTGGNNSPLHF. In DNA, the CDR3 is TGTGCCAGCAGCCCGAGGACAGGGGGGAATAATTCACCCCTCCACTTT.

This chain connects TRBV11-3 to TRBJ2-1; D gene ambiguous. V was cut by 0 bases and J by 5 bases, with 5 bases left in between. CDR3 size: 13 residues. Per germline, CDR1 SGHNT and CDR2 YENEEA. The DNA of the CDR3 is TGTGCCAGCAGCTTAGAACGGAACAATGAGCAGTTCTTC. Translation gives CASSLERNNEQFF.

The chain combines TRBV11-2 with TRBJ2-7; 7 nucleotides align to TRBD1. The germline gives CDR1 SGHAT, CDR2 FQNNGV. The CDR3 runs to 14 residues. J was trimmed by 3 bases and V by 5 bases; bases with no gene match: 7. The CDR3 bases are TGTGCCAGCAGCGATAGGGACAGAGACTACGAGCAGTACTTC. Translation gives CASSDRDRDYEQYF.

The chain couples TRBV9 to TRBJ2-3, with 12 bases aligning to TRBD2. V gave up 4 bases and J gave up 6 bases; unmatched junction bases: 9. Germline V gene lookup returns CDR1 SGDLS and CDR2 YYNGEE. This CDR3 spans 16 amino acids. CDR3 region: CASSHLTSGSRDTQYF. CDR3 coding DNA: TGTGCCAGCAGCCACCTGACTAGCGGGAGCCGTGATACGCAGTATTTT.

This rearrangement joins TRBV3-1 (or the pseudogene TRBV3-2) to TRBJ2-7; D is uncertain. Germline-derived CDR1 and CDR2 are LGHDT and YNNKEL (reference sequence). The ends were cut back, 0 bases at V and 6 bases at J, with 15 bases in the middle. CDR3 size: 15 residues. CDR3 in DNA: TGTGCCAGCAGCCAAGATGGGCCAGGCCTCCGCGAGCAGTACTTC. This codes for CASSQDGPGLREQYF.

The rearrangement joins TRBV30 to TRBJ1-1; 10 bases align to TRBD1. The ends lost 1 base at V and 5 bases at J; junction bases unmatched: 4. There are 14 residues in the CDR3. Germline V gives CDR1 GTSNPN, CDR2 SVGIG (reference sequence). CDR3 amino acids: CAWSGGGQGTEAFF. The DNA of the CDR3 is TGTGCCTGGAGTGGAGGGGGACAGGGGACTGAAGCTTTCTTT.

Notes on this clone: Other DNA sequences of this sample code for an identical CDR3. CDR3 loop: CASSRGQGSTDTQYF. Here the CDR3 DNA reads TGTGCCAGCAGCCGCGGACAGGGCAGCACAGATACGCAGTATTTT. The chain carries TRBV11-3 and TRBJ2-3, with TRBD1 matching over 8 bases. V was clipped by 5 bases and J by 0 bases; unmatched bases: 4. This CDR3 is 15 amino acids long. Germline CDR1 SGHNT, CDR2 YENEEA.

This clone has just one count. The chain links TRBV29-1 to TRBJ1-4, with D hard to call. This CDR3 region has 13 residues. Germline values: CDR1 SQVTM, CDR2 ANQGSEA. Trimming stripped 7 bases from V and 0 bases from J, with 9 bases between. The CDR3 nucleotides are TGCAGCGCTGGTTTCGCAACTAATGAAAAACTGTTTTTT. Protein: CSAGFATNEKLFF.

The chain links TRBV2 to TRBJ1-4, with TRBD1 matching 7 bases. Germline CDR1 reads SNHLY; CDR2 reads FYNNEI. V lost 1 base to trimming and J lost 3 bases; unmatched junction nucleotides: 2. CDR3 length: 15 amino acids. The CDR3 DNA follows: TGTGCCAGCAGTGAAGGGGGACAGCCTAATGAAAAACTGTTTTTT. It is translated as CASSEGGQPNEKLFF.

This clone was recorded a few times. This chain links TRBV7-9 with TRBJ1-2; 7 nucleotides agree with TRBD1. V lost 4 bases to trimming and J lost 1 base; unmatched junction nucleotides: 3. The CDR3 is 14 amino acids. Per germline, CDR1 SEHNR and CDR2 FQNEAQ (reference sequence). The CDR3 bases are TGTGCCAGCAGCTGGGGACAGATTAACTATGGCTACACCTTC. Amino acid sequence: CASSWGQINYGYTF.

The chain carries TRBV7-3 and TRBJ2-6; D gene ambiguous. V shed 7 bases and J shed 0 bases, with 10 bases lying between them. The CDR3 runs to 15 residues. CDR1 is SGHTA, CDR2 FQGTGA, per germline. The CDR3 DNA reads TGTGCCAGCACGCTCCAGAGCTCTGGGGCCAACGTCCTGACTTTC. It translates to CASTLQSSGANVLTF.

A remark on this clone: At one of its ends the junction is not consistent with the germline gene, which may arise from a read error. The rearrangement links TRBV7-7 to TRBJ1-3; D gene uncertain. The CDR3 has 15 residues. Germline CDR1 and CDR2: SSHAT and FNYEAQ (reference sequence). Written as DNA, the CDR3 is TGTGCTAGCAGCTTAGCGTGGGGCTCTGGAAACACCATATATTTT. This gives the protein CASSLAWGSGNTIYF. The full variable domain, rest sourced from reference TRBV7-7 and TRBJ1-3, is GAGVSQSPRYKVTKRGQDVTLRCDPISSHATLYWYQQALGQGPEFLTYFNYEAQPDKSGLPSDRFSAERPEGSISTLTIQRTEQRDSAMYRCASSLAWGSGNTIYFGEGSWLTVV.

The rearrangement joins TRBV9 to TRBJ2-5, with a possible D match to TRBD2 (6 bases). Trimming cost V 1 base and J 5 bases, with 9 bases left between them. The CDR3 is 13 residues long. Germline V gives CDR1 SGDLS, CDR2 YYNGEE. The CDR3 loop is CASSVRGVETQYF. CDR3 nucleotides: TGTGCCAGCAGCGTACGCGGGGTGGAGACCCAGTACTTC.

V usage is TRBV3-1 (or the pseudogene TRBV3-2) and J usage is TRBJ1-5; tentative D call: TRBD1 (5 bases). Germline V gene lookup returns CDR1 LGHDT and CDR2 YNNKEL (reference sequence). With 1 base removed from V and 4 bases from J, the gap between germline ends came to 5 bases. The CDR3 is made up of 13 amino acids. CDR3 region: CASSQGGNQPQHF. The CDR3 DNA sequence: TGTGCCAGCAGCCAAGGGGGGAATCAGCCCCAGCATTTT.